This entry lists 28 T cell receptor beta chains sequenced from one sample in a study of blood T cell repertoires in COVID-19. Profiled with immunoSEQ multiplex PCR; TCRdb holds only in-frame clones, not every one. The table has roughly 300,000 clones, about 89% seen once; the top ten hold approximately 1.5%. The material sequenced was peripheral blood. All receptors derive from a woman aged 40-49 years who had recovered from COVID-19.

This chain uses TRBV18 with TRBJ1-2; D is uncertain. This CDR3 contains 14 residues. Trimming cost V 3 bases and J 4 bases, with 12 bases left between them. Germline V gene lookup returns CDR1 KGHSH and CDR2 LQKENI. In DNA form, the CDR3 reads TGTGCCAGCTCACCCGCAAATGAGGGCTATGGCTACACCTTC. Translating gives CASSPANEGYGYTF.

The chain recombines TRBV6-2 or TRBV6-3 with TRBJ1-1; 9 bases agree with TRBD1. V lost 2 bases to trimming and J lost 6 bases; unmatched junction nucleotides: 7. The germline V gene encodes CDR1 MNHEY and CDR2 SVGEGT. This CDR3 comprises 15 residues. In DNA, the CDR3 is TGTGCCAGCAGTTACCCACAGGGGGCTGGCGCTGAAGCTTTCTTT. Its protein product is CASSYPQGAGAEAFF.

This clone has a single count. The genes are TRBV6-5 and TRBJ1-6; D ambiguous. CDR1 and CDR2 (germline): MNHEY, SVGAGI. The CDR3 contains 13 residues. The V end lost 2 bases, the J end lost 10 bases, and 9 bases lay between the germline ends. The CDR3 region has the DNA TGTGCCAGCAGTTACGCAGGAAACTCACCCCTCCACTTT. This sequence encodes CASSYAGNSPLHF.

This clone was found once. The chain carries TRBV27 and TRBJ2-3; 13 positions agree with TRBD2. The trim removed 5 bases at V and 3 bases at J, leaving 8 bases unmatched. The V gene's germline CDR1 is MNHEY and CDR2 SMNVEV (reference sequence). The CDR3 extends over 17 amino acids. CDR3 coding DNA: TGTGCCAGCAGTACCCTGAGGACTAGCGGGGGAACAGATACGCAGTATTTT. Residues: CASSTLRTSGGTDTQYF.

The rearrangement links TRBV19 to TRBJ1-2; a weak D match, TRBD1 (6 bases). CDR3 length: 14 residues. Germline CDR1 reads LNHDA; CDR2 reads SQIVND (reference sequence). V lost 2 bases, J lost 3 bases, and 10 bases lay in between. CDR3 sequence (DNA): TGTGCCAGTAGTATATCAGGGGCGGACTATGGCTACACCTTC. It codes for CASSISGADYGYTF.

The chain combines TRBV5-4 with TRBJ2-1; maybe TRBD1 (6 bases). The CDR3 totals 13 residues. Germline CDR1 and CDR2: SGHNT and YYREEE (reference sequence). Trimming stripped 0 bases from V and 7 bases from J, with 8 bases between. CDR3 nucleotide sequence: TGTGCCAGCAGCTTGGACAGGGTTAATGAGCAGTTCTTC. Protein sequence: CASSLDRVNEQFF. Full variable domain (missing parts from reference TRBV5-4 and TRBJ2-1): ETGVTQSPTHLIKTRGQQVTLRCSSQSGHNTVSWYQQALGQGPQFIFQYYREEENGRGNFPPRFSGLQFPNYSSELNVNALELDDSALYLCASSLDRVNEQFFGPGTRLTVL.

This chain uses TRBV18 with TRBJ2-3; 11 bases fit TRBD2. V gave up 2 bases and J gave up 4 bases; unmatched junction bases: 2. This CDR3 region has 15 residues. Per germline, CDR1 KGHSH and CDR2 LQKENI. CDR3 sequence reads: CASSPLAGGSDTQYF. The CDR3 region has the DNA TGTGCCAGCTCACCATTAGCGGGGGGGTCAGATACGCAGTATTTT.

This clone is a singleton in its sample. V usage is TRBV12-3 or TRBV12-4 and J usage is TRBJ2-2, with D possibly matching TRBD1 (6 bases). V shed 8 bases and J shed 3 bases, with 10 bases lying between them. This CDR3 contains 13 residues. CDR3 bases: TGTGCCAGCGACAGGACTTACACCGGGGAGCTGTTTTTT. Residues: CASDRTYTGELFF.

The J gene is TRBJ1-2, the V gene TRBV5-6; D is ambiguous. The CDR3 has 13 amino acids. Germline V gene lookup returns CDR1 SGHDT and CDR2 YYEEEE. Deletions cut 4 bases from V and 8 bases from J, with 15 bases between. The CDR3 loop is CASSPPRESGYTF. CDR3 in DNA: TGTGCCAGCAGCCCTCCTAGGGAGAGCGGCTACACCTTC.

This chain uses TRBV9 with TRBJ2-7; 8 bases align to TRBD1. Germline V gene data show CDR1 as SGDLS and CDR2 as YYNGEE. Losses at the gene ends were 0 bases for V and 4 bases for J; bases not matched to a gene: 6. The CDR3 covers 15 residues. CDR3 coding DNA: TGTGCCAGCAGCGTAGGTACAGGGGGTCCTTACGAGCAGTACTTC. Translation gives CASSVGTGGPYEQYF.

The rearrangement links TRBV19 to TRBJ1-2; 11 bases are a match to TRBD1. This CDR3 is built from 17 residues. Germline loops: CDR1 LNHDA, CDR2 SQIVND (reference sequence). The ends lost 4 bases at V and 2 bases at J; junction bases unmatched: 9. Written as DNA, the CDR3 is TGTGCCAGTAGTACGAGGACAGGGGGCCCCTCGAACTATGGCTACACCTTC. It translates to CASSTRTGGPSNYGYTF.

V gene TRBV18 combines with J gene TRBJ2-7; D unresolved. V was cut by 0 bases and J by 5 bases, with 14 bases left in between. Looked up from germline, CDR1 is KGHSH and CDR2 is LQKENI. This CDR3 spans 15 amino acids. The CDR3 here is CASSPPVQPPDEQYF. CDR3 nucleotides: TGTGCCAGCTCACCACCGGTGCAACCACCGGACGAGCAGTACTTC.

The V and J genes are TRBV27 and TRBJ1-2; 7 bases match TRBD1. Looked up from germline, CDR1 is MNHEY and CDR2 is SMNVEV (reference sequence). V trimming: 6 bases; J trimming: 5 bases; junction bases outside the gene matches: 12. The CDR3 totals 15 residues. The CDR3 DNA is TGTGCCAGCAGCCCTGAACAGGGGTATTATTATGGCTACACCTTC. It yields the protein CASSPEQGYYYGYTF.

V and J are TRBV18 and TRBJ2-7; the D gene is possibly TRBD2 (5 bases). Per the germline V gene, CDR1 is KGHSH and CDR2 is LQKENI. The length of the CDR3 is 15 residues. V was clipped by 2 bases and J by 1 base, with 12 bases between them. The CDR3 here is CASSPLGGESYEQYF. In nucleotides, the CDR3 is TGTGCCAGCTCACCATTAGGTGGGGAGTCCTACGAGCAGTACTTC.

This chain joins TRBV1 and TRBJ2-7; the table's D call, TRBD1, has no DNA check behind it. TRBV1 is tagged as a pseudogene. The CDR3 has 15 amino acids. Written as DNA, the CDR3 is TGCACCAGCAGCGCCCGGGACACCGCCTCCCCCGAGCAGTACTTC. It specifies CTSSARDTASPEQYF.

The rearrangement uses TRBV9 and TRBJ1-4; 10 bases are shared with TRBD1. CDR1 and CDR2 (germline): SGDLS, YYNGEE. V lost 3 bases to trimming and J lost 2 bases; unmatched junction nucleotides: 1. The CDR3 is 15 residues long. This CDR3 reads CASSEGQGTNEKLFF. The CDR3 DNA reads TGTGCCAGCAGCGAGGGACAGGGGACTAATGAAAAACTGTTTTTT.

This chain joins TRBV9 and TRBJ2-5; TRBD2 matches at 10 bases. Germline V lookup: CDR1 SGDLS, CDR2 YYNGEE. The CDR3 spans 15 residues. The J segment lost 6 bases and the V segment lost 2 bases, leaving 7 bases of the junction unmatched. CDR3 in amino acids: CASSVGSGGLQTQYF. CDR3 in DNA: TGTGCCAGCAGCGTGGGTAGCGGGGGGTTACAGACCCAGTACTTC.

The J gene is TRBJ2-1, the V gene TRBV7-9, with TRBD2 matching 9 bases. Per the germline V gene, CDR1 is SEHNR and CDR2 is FQNEAQ (reference sequence). With 5 bases clipped from V and 7 bases from J, the junction kept 9 bases outside the gene matches. The CDR3 extends over 15 amino acids. CDR3 sequence: CASSALAGVRNEQFF. The CDR3 DNA reads as TGTGCCAGCAGCGCTTTAGCGGGGGTGAGGAATGAGCAGTTCTTC.

The rearrangement links TRBV7-3 to TRBJ2-1; 9 nucleotides align to TRBD1. The CDR3 consists of 17 residues. V was pared by 8 bases and J by 3 bases, with 14 bases of the junction left unmatched. Germline V gives CDR1 SGHTA, CDR2 FQGTGA. This CDR3 is CASASPRPGQGYNEQFF. In DNA form, the CDR3 reads TGTGCCAGCGCTTCCCCCCGACCGGGACAGGGCTACAATGAGCAGTTCTTC. Variable domain in full (rest from reference TRBV7-3 and TRBJ2-1): GAGVSQTPSNKVTEKGKYVELRCDPISGHTALYWYRQSLGQGPEFLIYFQGTGAADDSGLPNDRFFAVRPEGSVSTLKIQRTERGDSAVYLCASASPRPGQGYNEQFFGPGTRLTVL.

The rearrangement uses TRBV5-1 and TRBJ1-4; D is unresolved. V dropped 0 bases and J dropped 2 bases, with 11 bases sitting between them. The CDR3 contains 16 residues. CDR1 and CDR2 (germline): SGHRS, YFSETQ. CDR3 nucleotides: TGCGCCAGCAGCTTGGCGTTATCCGGGACTAATGAAAAACTGTTTTTT. It encodes CASSLALSGTNEKLFF.

This clone has a handful of counts. This chain links TRBV2 with TRBJ1-2; TRBD1 agrees at 8 bases. V lost 7 bases and J lost 5; bases outside the gene matches: 9. This CDR3 is 14 amino acids long. Germline V CDR1 and CDR2: SNHLY, FYNNEI. CDR3 DNA sequence: TGTGCCAGCAACCCGACAGGGGTCTCTTATGGCTACACCTTC. Amino acids: CASNPTGVSYGYTF.

DNA of the CDR3: TGCGCCAGCAGCTTGGGGACAGCGAATAGACAAGAGACCCAGTACTTC. Residues: CASSLGTANRQETQYF. The chain joins TRBV5-1 to TRBJ2-5, with a tentative D call TRBD1 (6 bases). Germline CDR1 is SGHRS and CDR2 is YFSETQ. V was trimmed by 0 bases and J by 2 bases, leaving 14 bases between them. The CDR3 loop spans 16 amino acids. The whole variable domain, filled in from reference TRBV5-1 and TRBJ2-5, reads KAGVTQTPRYLIKTRGQQVTLSCSPISGHRSVSWYQQTPGQGLQFLFEYFSETQRNKGNFPGRFSGRQFSNSRSEMNVSTLELGDSALYLCASSLGTANRQETQYFGPGTRLLVL.

The chain is built from TRBV5-6 and TRBJ2-3, with D possibly TRBD2 on 5 matching bases. CDR3 length equals 16 residues. Trimming cost V 4 bases and J 0 bases, with 15 bases left between them. Germline assignment: CDR1 SGHDT and CDR2 YYEEEE. Here the CDR3 DNA reads TGTGCCAGCAGCCTCGGGATCACCTCTAGCACAGATACGCAGTATTTT. This codes for CASSLGITSSTDTQYF.

The chain couples TRBV5-1 to TRBJ2-2; D not certain. V lost 4 bases and J lost 6, with 13 bases in between. This CDR3 contains 14 residues. Germline CDR1 and CDR2: SGHRS and YFSETQ. The CDR3 DNA sequence: TGCGCCAGCAGCCAGACACCTGACCCCGGGGAGCTGTTTTTT. Its protein is CASSQTPDPGELFF. The variable domain in full, with the rest retrieved from reference TRBV5-1 and TRBJ2-2, is KAGVTQTPRYLIKTRGQQVTLSCSPISGHRSVSWYQQTPGQGLQFLFEYFSETQRNKGNFPGRFSGRQFSNSRSEMNVSTLELGDSALYLCASSQTPDPGELFFGEGSRLTVL.

This clone was seen more than once but under ten times. This chain's CDR3 is CASSQAATGAYNSPLHF. The CDR3 DNA reads TGCGCCAGCAGCCAAGCCGCGACAGGCGCTTATAATTCACCCCTCCACTTT. This chain links TRBV4-1 with TRBJ1-6; weak D call: TRBD1 (6 bases). Germline V gene lookup returns CDR1 MGHRA and CDR2 YSYEKL. V dropped 1 base and J dropped 4 bases, with 14 bases sitting between them. The length of the CDR3 is 17 residues.

The chain has TRBV2 and TRBJ1-1, with 9 bases lining up with TRBD1. Germline loops: CDR1 SNHLY, CDR2 FYNNEI. The CDR3 totals 14 residues. J was trimmed by 5 bases and V by 8 bases; bases with no gene match: 9. The CDR3 coding sequence is TGTGCCAGCCGGAGGGACAGGGCAAATACTGAAGCTTTCTTT. Translating gives CASRRDRANTEAFF.

The chain employs TRBV7-9 and TRBJ2-5; 7 bases fit TRBD1. V lost 5 bases and J lost 0; bases outside the gene matches: 3. This CDR3 region has 14 residues. Germline V lookup: CDR1 SEHNR, CDR2 FQNEAQ (reference sequence). As DNA, the CDR3 is TGTGCCAGCAGCCCGACAGGGTACCAAGAGACCCAGTACTTC. The encoded protein is CASSPTGYQETQYF.

Worth noting for this clone: Other DNA sequences from this sample encode an identical CDR3 as well. The chain recombines TRBV19 with TRBJ1-1, with 8 positions matching TRBD1. Germline V gene lookup returns CDR1 LNHDA and CDR2 SQIVND (reference sequence). The J segment lost 5 bases and the V segment lost 1 base, leaving 6 bases of the junction unmatched. The CDR3 contains 15 residues. CDR3 region: CASSIVPGGGTEAFF. Written as DNA, the CDR3 is TGTGCCAGTAGTATAGTCCCAGGGGGCGGTACTGAAGCTTTCTTT.